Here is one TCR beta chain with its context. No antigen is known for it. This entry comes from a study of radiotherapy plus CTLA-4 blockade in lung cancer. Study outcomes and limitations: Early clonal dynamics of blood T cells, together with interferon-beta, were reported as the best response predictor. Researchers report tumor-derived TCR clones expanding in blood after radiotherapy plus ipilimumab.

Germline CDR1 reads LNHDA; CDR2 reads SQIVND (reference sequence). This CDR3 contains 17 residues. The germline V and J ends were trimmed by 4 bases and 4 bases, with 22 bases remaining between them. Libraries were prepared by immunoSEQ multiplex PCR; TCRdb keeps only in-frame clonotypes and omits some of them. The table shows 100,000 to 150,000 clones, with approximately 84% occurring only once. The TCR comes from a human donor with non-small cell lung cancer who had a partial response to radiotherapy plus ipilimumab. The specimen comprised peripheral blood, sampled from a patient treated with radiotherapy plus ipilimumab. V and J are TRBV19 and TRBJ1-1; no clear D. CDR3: CASSSFLGLRRGTEAFF. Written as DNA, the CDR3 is TGTGCCAGTAGTAGTTTCCTCGGGCTAAGACGGGGCACTGAAGCTTTCTTT. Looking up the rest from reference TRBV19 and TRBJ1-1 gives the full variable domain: DGGITQSPKYLFRKEGQNVTLSCEQNLNHDAMYWYRQDPGQGLRLIYYSQIVNDFQKGDIAEGYSVSREKKESFPLTVTSAQKNPTAFYLCASSSFLGLRRGTEAFFGQGTRLTVV.